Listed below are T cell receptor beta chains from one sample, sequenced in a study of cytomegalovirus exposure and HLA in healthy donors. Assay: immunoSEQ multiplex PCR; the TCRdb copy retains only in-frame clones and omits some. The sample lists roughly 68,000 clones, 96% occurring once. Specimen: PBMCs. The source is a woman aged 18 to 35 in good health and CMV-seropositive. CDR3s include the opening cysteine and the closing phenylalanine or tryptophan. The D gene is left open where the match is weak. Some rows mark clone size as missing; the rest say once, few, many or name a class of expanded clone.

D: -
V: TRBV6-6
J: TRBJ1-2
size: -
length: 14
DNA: TGTGCCAGCAGTTACTCGACGGGGGGCTATGGCTACACCTTC
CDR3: CASSYSTGGYGYTF

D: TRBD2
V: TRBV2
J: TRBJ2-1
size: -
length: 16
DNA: TGTGCCAGCAGAGCCGACGCCGGGACTAGCCGCAATGAGCAGTTCTTC
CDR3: CASRADAGTSRNEQFF

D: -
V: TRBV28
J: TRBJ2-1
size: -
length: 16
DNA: TGTGCCAGCAGTTGGGCTCTCAGCCACCCCTACAATGAGCAGTTCTTC
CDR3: CASSWALSHPYNEQFF

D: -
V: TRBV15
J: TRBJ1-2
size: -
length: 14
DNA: TGTGCCACCAGCACCGAGGCCCCAAACTATGGCTACACCTTC
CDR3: CATSTEAPNYGYTF

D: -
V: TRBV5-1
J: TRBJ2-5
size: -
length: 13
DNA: TGCGCCAGCAGTAGAGGGGGTGGAGAGACCCAGTACTTC
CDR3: CASSRGGGETQYF

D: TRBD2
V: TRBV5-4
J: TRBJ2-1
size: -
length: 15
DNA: TGTGCCAGCAGCGGACTAGCGGGAGGGAAAAATGAGCAGTTCTTC
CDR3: CASSGLAGGKNEQFF

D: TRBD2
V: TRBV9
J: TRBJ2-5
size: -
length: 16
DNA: TGTGCCAGCAGCACCTCGGGACTAGGGGTTTCCGAGACCCAGTACTTC
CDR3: CASSTSGLGVSETQYF

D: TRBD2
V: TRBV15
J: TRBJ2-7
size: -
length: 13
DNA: TGTGCCACCAGCAAAGGGACTACCTACGAGCAGTACTTC
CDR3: CATSKGTTYEQYF

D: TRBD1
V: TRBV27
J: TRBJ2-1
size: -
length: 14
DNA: TGTGCCAGCACCTGGGACAGGGGGGGCAATGAGCAGTTCTTC
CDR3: CASTWDRGGNEQFF

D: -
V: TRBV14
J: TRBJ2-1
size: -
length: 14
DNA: TGTGCCAGCAGCCAAGTGTTGTCGTTAACAGGACAGTTCTTC
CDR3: CASSQVLSLTGQFF

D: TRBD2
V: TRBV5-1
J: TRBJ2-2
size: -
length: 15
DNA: TGCGCCAGCAAGGCGGGAGCCGAAAACACCGGGGAGCTGTTTTTT
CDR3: CASKAGAENTGELFF

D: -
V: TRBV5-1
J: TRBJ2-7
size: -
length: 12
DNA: TGCGCCAGCAGCTTGACTAGTAACGAGCAGTACTTC
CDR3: CASSLTSNEQYF

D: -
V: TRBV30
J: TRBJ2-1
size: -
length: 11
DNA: TGTGCCTGGAGTGCAATTGATGAGCAGTTCTTC
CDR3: CAWSAIDEQFF

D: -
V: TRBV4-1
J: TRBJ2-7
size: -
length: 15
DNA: TGCGCCAGCAGCGATGGGGGCGCGAATTCGCGCGAGCAGTACTTC
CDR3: CASSDGGANSREQYF

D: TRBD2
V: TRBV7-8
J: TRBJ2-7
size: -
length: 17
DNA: TGTGCCAGCAGCTTCTCCCGGACTAGCGGGACCTCCTACGAGCAGTACTTC
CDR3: CASSFSRTSGTSYEQYF

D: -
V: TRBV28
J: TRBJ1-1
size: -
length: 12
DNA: TGTGCCAGTGCCCAGGGGAACACTGAAGCTTTCTTT
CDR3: CASAQGNTEAFF

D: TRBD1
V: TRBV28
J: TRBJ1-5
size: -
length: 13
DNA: TGTGCCAGCATACACAGGGGCTGGCAGCCCCAGCATTTT
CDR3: CASIHRGWQPQHF

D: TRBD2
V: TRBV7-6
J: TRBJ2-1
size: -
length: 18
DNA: TGTGCCAGCAGCTTCCACTACTCCTCCGGGACTAGATCGGTCGAGCAGTTCTTC
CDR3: CASSFHYSSGTRSVEQFF

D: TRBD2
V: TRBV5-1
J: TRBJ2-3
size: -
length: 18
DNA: TGCGCCAGCAGCTCCGGGACTAGCGGGAGGAAAATCACAGATACGCAGTATTTT
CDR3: CASSSGTSGRKITDTQYF

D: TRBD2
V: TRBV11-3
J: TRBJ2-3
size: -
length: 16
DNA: TGTGCCAGCAGCTTAGATTCCGGACTAGCAACAGATACGCAGTATTTT
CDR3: CASSLDSGLATDTQYF

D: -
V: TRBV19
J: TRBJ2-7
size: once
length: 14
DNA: TGTGCCAGTAGTAGCGGGGTTGGCTCCTACGAGCAGTACTTC
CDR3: CASSSGVGSYEQYF

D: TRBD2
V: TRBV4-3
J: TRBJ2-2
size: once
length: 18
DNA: TGCGCCAGCAGCCAGGATTCCCTCCCAGGGACTAGCGTCGGGGAGCTGTTTTTT
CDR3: CASSQDSLPGTSVGELFF

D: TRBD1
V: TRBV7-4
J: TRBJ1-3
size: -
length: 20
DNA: TGTGCCAGCAGCCGAGAAGAGCCGTCGGGCGACAGGGGATCCGGAAACACCATATATTTT
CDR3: CASSREEPSGDRGSGNTIYF

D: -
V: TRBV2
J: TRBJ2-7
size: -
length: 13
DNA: TGTGCCAGCAGGATGGAGCCCTCCTACGAGCAGTACTTC
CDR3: CASRMEPSYEQYF

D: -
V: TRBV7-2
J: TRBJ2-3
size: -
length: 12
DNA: TGTGCCAGCAGCCCGCGGAGGGATACGCAGTATTTT
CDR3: CASSPRRDTQYF

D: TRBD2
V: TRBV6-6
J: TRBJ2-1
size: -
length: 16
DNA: TGTGCCAGCAGTTATGGGGTAGGCGGGAGGTACAATGAGCAGTTCTTC
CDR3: CASSYGVGGRYNEQFF

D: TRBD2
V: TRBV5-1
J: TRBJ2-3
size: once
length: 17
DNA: TGCGCCAGCAGCACGGGACTAGCGGGAGGGCCCGGAGATACGCAGTATTTT
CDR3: CASSTGLAGGPGDTQYF

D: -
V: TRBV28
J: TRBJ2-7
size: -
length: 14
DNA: TGTGCCAGCAGTTTATGGGGGGGCTCCTACGAGCAGTACTTC
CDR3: CASSLWGGSYEQYF

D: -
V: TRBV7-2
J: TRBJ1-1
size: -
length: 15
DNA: TGTGCCAGCTGCCTGGGGGAGGTTAAGAACACTGAAGCTTTCTTT
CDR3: CASCLGEVKNTEAFF

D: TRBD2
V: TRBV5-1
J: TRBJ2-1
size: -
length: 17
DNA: TGCGCCAGCAGCTTGGGGGGGAGGGCTAGCGGGAGTAATGAGCAGTTCTTC
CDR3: CASSLGGRASGSNEQFF

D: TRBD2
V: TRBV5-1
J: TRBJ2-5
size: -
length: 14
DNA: TGCGCCAGCAGCCCTGGGACTAGCGGGGAGACCCAGTACTTC
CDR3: CASSPGTSGETQYF

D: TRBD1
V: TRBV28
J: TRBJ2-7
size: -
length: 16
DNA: TGTGCCAGCCGTTTTCCCGGGACAGGGAAGAGCTACGAGCAGTACTTC
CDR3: CASRFPGTGKSYEQYF

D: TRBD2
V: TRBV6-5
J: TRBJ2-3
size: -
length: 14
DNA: TGTGCCAGCAGATATAGCGGGAGTGCAGATACGCAGTATTTT
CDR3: CASRYSGSADTQYF

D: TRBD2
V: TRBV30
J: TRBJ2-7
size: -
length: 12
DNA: TGTGCCTGGACTAGCGGCTCCTACGAGCAGTACTTC
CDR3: CAWTSGSYEQYF

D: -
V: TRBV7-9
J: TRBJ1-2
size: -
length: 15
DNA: TGTGCCAGCAGCTCGGGACTGGGGCGAACCTATGGCTACACCTTC
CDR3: CASSSGLGRTYGYTF

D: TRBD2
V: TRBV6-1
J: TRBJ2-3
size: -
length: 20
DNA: TGTGCCAGCAGTGAAGCTTTTGAGGGACTAGCGGGATCCCCTCGACCGACGCAGTATTTT
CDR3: CASSEAFEGLAGSPRPTQYF

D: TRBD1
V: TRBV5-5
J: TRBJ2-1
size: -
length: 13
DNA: TGTGCCAGCAGCCCAGGGACAGGCAATGAGCAGTTCTTC
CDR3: CASSPGTGNEQFF

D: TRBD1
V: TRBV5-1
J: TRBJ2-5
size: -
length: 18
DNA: TGCGCCAGCAGCTTGACCCCAAGACAGGGGGGGTATGGAGAGACCCAGTACTTC
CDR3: CASSLTPRQGGYGETQYF

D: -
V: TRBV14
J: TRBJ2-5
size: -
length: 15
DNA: TGTGCCAGCAGCCAAGGTACAGGGCTACAAGAGACCCAGTACTTC
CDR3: CASSQGTGLQETQYF

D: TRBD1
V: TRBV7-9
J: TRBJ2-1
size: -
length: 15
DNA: TGTGCCAGCAGCTTAAAAGGGGGCTTGGACAATGAGCAGTTCTTC
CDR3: CASSLKGGLDNEQFF

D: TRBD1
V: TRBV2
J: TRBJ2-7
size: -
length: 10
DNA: TGTGCCAGCAGTGCGGGGACAGGGTTATTC
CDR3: CASSAGTGLF

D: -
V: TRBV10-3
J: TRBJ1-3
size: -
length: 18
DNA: TGTGCCATCAGTGAATTCCCCTATACCAGGAGGACTGGAAACACCATATATTTT
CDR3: CAISEFPYTRRTGNTIYF

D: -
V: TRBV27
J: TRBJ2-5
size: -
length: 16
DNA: TGTGCCAGCAGCTACGGGGTCCGGGGAGGTGAAGAGACCCAGTACTTC
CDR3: CASSYGVRGGEETQYF

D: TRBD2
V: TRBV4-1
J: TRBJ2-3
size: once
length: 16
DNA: TGCGCCAGCACCCTACCGGGACTAGGAAGCACAGATACGCAGTATTTT
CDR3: CASTLPGLGSTDTQYF

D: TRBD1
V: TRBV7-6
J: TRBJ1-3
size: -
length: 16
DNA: TGTGCCAGCAGCCCTTGGACAGGGCAAGGTGGAAACACCATATATTTT
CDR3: CASSPWTGQGGNTIYF

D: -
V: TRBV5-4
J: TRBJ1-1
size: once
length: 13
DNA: TGTGCCAGCAGCTTGTCAGAGAACACTGAAGCTTTCTTT
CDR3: CASSLSENTEAFF

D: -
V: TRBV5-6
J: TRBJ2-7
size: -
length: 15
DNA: TGTGCCAGCAGCTTGCTTGGAGGTGAATGGTACGAGCAGTACTTC
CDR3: CASSLLGGEWYEQYF

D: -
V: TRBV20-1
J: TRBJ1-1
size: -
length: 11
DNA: TGCAGTGCTAGATTACAGGGTGGAGCTTTCTTT
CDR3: CSARLQGGAFF

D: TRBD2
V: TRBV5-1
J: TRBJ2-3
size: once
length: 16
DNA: TGCGCCAGCAGCTTGGGGGGCGGCGGGAGCCCAGATACGCAGTATTTT
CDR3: CASSLGGGGSPDTQYF

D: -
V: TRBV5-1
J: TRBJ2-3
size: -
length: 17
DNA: TGCGCCAGCAGCTTTTACAATAGTTGGAGGGCCGTAGATACGCAGTATTTT
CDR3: CASSFYNSWRAVDTQYF

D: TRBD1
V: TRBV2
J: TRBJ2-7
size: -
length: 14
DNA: TGTGCCAGCCATCGCACTGGACAGGCCTACGAGCAGTACTTC
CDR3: CASHRTGQAYEQYF

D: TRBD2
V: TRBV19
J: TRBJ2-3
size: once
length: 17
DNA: TGTGCCAGTAGTATGGGGACTAGCGGGTTCAGCGCAGATACGCAGTATTTT
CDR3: CASSMGTSGFSADTQYF

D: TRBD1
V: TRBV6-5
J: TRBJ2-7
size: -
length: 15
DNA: TGTGCCAGCAGCCTAACGACAGGGGCCTCCTACGAGCAGTACTTC
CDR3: CASSLTTGASYEQYF

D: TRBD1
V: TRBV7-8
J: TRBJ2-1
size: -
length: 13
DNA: TGTGCCAGCCGGGGACAGGGAGGCAATGAGCAGTTCTTC
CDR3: CASRGQGGNEQFF

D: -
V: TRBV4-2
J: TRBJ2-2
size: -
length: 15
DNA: TGTGCCAGCAGCCAGCCGACTCTAGGAACCGGGGAGCTGTTTTTT
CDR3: CASSQPTLGTGELFF